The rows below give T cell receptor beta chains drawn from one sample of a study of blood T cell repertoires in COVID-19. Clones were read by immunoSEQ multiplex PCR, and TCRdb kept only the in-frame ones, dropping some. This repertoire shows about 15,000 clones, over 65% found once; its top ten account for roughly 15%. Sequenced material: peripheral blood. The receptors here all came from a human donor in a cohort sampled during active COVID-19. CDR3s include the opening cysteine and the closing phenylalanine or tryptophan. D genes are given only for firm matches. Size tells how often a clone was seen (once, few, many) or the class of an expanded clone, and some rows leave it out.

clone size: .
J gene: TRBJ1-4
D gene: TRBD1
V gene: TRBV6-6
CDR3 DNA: TGTGCCAGCAGTCCACCGGGACAGGGGAATGAAAAACTGTTTTTT
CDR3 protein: CASSPPGQGNEKLFF

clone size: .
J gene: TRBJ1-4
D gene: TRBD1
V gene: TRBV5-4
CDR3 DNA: TGTGCCAGCAGCTTCCCAGGGGGCGGGCGACTGTTTTTT
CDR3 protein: CASSFPGGGRLFF

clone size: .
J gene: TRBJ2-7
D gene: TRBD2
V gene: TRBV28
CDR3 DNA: TGTGCCAGCAGCCGGCGACTAGCGGGAGGCTACGAGCAGTACTTC
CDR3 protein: CASSRRLAGGYEQYF

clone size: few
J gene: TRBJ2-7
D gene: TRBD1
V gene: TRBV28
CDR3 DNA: TGTGCCACCCGGGACAGATTCTACGAGCAGTACTTC
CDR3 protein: CATRDRFYEQYF

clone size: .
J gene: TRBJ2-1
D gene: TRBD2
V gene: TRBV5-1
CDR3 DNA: TGCGCCAGCAGCACCCCCGGGACTAGTCGGGTTAATGAGCAGTTCTTC
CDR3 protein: CASSTPGTSRVNEQFF

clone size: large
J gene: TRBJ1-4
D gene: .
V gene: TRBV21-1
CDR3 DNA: TGTGCCAGCAGCAAAGGGGATGGGAGGGAGGAAGAAAAACTGTTTTTT
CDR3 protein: CASSKGDGREEEKLFF

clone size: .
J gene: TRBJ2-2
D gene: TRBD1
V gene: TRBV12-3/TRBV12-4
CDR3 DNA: TGTGCCAGCAGTGTACAGGGGACCGGGGAGCTGTTTTTT
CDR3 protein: CASSVQGTGELFF

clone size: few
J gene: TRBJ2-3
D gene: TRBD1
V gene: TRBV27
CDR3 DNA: TGTGCCAGCAGTAGGACAGGTCCTAGCACAGATACGCAGTATTTT
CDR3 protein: CASSRTGPSTDTQYF

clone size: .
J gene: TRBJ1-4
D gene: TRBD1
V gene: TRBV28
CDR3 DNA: TGTGCCAGCAGTTTGGGGACAGGGGGGAATGAAAAACTGTTTTTT
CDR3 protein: CASSLGTGGNEKLFF

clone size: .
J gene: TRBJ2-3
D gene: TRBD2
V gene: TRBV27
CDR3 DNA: TGTGCCAGCAGCCTGACTAGCGGACTCACAGATACGCAGTATTTT
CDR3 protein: CASSLTSGLTDTQYF

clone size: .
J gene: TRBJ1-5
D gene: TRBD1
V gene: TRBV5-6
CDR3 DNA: TGTGCCAGCAGCACTACTCAGGGGGTTCCCAATCAGCCCCAGCATTTT
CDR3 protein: CASSTTQGVPNQPQHF

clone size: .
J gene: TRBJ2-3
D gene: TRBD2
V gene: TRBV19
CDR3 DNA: TGTGCCAGCTCACCTGGGCGGGGGAGCACAGATACGCAGTATTTT
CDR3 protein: CASSPGRGSTDTQYF

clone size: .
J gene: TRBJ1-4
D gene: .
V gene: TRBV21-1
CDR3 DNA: TGTGCCAGCAGCAAAGTCCGATTGAGGACAGTTAGAGAAAAACTGTTTTTT
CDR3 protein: CASSKVRLRTVREKLFF

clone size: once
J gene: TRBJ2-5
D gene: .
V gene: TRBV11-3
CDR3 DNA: TGTGCCAGCAGTCCTCATTCGGGGTCCCAAGAGACCCAGTACTTC
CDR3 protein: CASSPHSGSQETQYF

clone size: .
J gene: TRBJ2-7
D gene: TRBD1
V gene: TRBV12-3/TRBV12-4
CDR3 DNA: TGTGCCAGCAGCTACAGGGGGCAGGACGAGCAGTACTTC
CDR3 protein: CASSYRGQDEQYF

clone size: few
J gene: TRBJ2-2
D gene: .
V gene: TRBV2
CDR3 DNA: TGTGCCAGCAGCGCTGACACCGACACCGGGGAGCTGTTTTTT
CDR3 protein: CASSADTDTGELFF

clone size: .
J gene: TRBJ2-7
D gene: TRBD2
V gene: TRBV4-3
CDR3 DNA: TGCGCCAGCAGCCAAATTCTAGCGGGAGGGGCTGAGCAGTACTTC
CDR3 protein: CASSQILAGGAEQYF

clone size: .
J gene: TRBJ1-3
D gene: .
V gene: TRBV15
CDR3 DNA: TGTGCCATCTCCGGGGGAAACTCTGGAAACACCATATATTTT
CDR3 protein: CAISGGNSGNTIYF

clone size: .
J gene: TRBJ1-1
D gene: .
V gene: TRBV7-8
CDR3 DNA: TGTGCCAGCACCCCAGATGTGTCGGAGGTTGGGCAGGACACTGAAGCTTTCTTT
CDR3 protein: CASTPDVSEVGQDTEAFF